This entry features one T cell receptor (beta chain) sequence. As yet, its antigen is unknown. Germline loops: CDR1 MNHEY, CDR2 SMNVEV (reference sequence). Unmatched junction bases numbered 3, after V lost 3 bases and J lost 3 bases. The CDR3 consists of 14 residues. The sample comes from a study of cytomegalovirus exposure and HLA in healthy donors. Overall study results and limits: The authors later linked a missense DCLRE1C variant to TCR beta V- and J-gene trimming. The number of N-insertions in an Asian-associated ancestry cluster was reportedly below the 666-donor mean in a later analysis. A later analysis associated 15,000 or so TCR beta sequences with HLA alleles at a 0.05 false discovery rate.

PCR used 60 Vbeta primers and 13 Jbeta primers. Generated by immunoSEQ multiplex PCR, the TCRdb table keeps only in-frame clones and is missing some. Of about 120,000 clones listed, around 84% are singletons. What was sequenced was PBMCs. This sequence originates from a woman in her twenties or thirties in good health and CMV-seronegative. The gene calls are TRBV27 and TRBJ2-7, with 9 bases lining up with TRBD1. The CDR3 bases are TGTGCCAGCAGTTTTACGGACAGGGGCTACGAGCAGTACTTC. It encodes CASSFTDRGYEQYF.